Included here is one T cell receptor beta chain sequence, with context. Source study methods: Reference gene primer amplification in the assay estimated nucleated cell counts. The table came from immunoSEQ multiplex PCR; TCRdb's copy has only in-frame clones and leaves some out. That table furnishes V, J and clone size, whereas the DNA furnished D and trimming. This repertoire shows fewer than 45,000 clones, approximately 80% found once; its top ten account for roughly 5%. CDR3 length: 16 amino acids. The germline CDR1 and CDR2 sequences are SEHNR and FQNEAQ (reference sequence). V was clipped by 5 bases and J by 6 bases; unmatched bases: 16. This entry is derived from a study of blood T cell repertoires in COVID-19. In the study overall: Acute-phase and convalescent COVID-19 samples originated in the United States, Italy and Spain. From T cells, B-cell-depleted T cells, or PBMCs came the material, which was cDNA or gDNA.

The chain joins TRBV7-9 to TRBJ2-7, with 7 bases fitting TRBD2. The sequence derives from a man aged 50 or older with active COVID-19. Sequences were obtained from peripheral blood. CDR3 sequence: CASSTSGGVADGEQYF. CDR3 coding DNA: TGTGCCAGCAGCACCTCTGGGGGGGTTGCTGATGGCGAGCAGTACTTC.